These 13 T cell receptor beta chains were all obtained from the same sample, sequenced in a study of low-dose radiotherapy and immunotherapy resistance in tumors. cDNA synthesis used a TRAV/TRBV-specific primer set for both chains. The authors ran around 20 PCR cycles to amplify TCRs with a constant-region primer and V-primer adapter. Each CDR3 protein is one row after TCRdb ran MiXCR on the reads. The table shows roughly 40,000 distinct CDR3 sequences, with about 25% occurring only once. As to time point: after trial treatment. Treatment denoted: LDRT plus nivolumab, ipilimumab, low-dose cyclophosphamide and aspirin (RACIN trial). Sequencing used PBMCs, obtained after low-dose radiotherapy plus immunotherapy. The receptors shown here come from a male donor with prostate cancer.

This clonotype was observed at least ten times. The genes are TRBV3-1 and TRBJ2-1, with 8 bases fitting TRBD2. The CDR3 sequence is 14 residues long. In germline, CDR1 is LGHDT, CDR2 YNNKEL (reference sequence). Germline trimming cut 2 bases from V and 6 bases from J; bases unmatched to any gene: 3. CDR3 coding DNA: TGTGCCAGCAGCCAACTAGCGGGTTTCAATGAGCAGTTCTTC. Protein: CASSQLAGFNEQFF.

This clonotype was seen many times. J is TRBJ2-1 and V is TRBV20-1; D possibly corresponds to TRBD1 (6 bases). V was cut by 3 bases and J by 9 bases, with 18 bases left in between. The CDR3 covers 14 residues. CDR1 and CDR2 from the germline V gene are DFQATT and SNEGSKA (reference sequence). The CDR3 region has the DNA TGCAGTGCTAGTATACAGGGTTTGGGGATTGAGCAGTTCTTC. Its translation is CSASIQGLGIEQFF.

The gene calls are TRBV5-4 and TRBJ2-1, with no clear D. There are 14 residues in the CDR3. In germline, CDR1 is SGHNT, CDR2 YYREEE (reference sequence). V shed 1 base and J shed 10 bases, with 15 bases lying between them. CDR3 DNA sequence: TGTGCCAGCAGCTTGTCGGGCCAGTCGAGAGAGCAGTTCTTC. It translates to CASSLSGQSREQFF.

This clonotype was counted at least ten times. The rearrangement uses TRBV3-1 and TRBJ1-5, with D possibly matching TRBD1 (6 bases). CDR3 length equals 14 residues. V gave up 4 bases and J gave up 4 bases, with 11 bases separating them. Germline loops: CDR1 LGHDT, CDR2 YNNKEL (reference sequence). Written as DNA, the CDR3 is TGTGCCAGCAGCCCCGGCAGGGGTAATCAGCCCCAGCATTTT. This codes for CASSPGRGNQPQHF.

This clonotype was detected ten times or more. The CDR3 DNA reads TGTGCCAGCAGTACCCTCCATTTAAGCGGGGTCCGGGTGGAGACCCAGTACTTC. Translating gives CASSTLHLSGVRVETQYF. The genes are TRBV28 and TRBJ2-5, with TRBD2 matching over 7 bases. The CDR3 is 18 residues long. Unmatched junction bases numbered 20, after V lost 5 bases and J lost 5 bases. Germline assignment: CDR1 MDHEN and CDR2 SYDVKM.

Concerning this clonotype itself: This likely traces to a read error, being one base from a far larger clone. This chain links TRBV5-4 with TRBJ2-5; TRBD1 matches 7 bases. The germline gives CDR1 SGHNT, CDR2 YYREEE (reference sequence). The CDR3 is 13 amino acids. The CDR3 region has the DNA TGTGCCAGCAGGCCCGGGACAGAAGAGACCAAGTACTTC. It specifies CASRPGTEETKYF.

This clonotype was seen at least ten times. J is TRBJ1-6 and V is TRBV7-9; D may be TRBD1 (6 bases). Germline-derived CDR1 and CDR2 are SEHNR and FQNEAQ (reference sequence). CDR3 length: 15 amino acids. The V gene lost 5 bases and the J gene lost 10 bases, with 18 bases spanning the gap. Here the CDR3 DNA reads TGTGCCAGCAGCCGTCCACAGGGAAGGGAATCACCCCTCCACTTT. This sequence encodes CASSRPQGRESPLHF. Complete variable domain (other parts from reference TRBV7-9 and TRBJ1-6): DTGVSQNPRHKITKRGQNVTFRCDPISEHNRLYWYRQTLGQGPEFLTYFQNEAQLEKSRLLSDRFSAERPKGSFSTLEIQRTEQGDSAMYLCASSRPQGRESPLHFGNGTRLTVT.

This clonotype was detected ten times or more. The J gene is TRBJ2-7, the V gene TRBV7-9; TRBD2 matches 9 bases. The CDR3 is 16 amino acids. V shed 5 bases, J shed 3 bases, and the junction held 11 bases outside the gene matches. Germline-derived CDR1 and CDR2 are SEHNR and FQNEAQ (reference sequence). This CDR3 reads CASSKISGSENYEQYF. The CDR3 coding sequence is TGTGCCAGCAGCAAAATTAGCGGGAGTGAAAACTACGAGCAGTACTTC.

Notes on this clonotype: Compared with germline, one end of the junction differs, possibly owing to a read error. This chain joins TRBV5-1 and TRBJ2-6, with D unresolved. The CDR3 is 15 residues long. CDR1 and CDR2 (germline): SGHRS, YFSETQ. The CDR3 loop reads CASSLENSGSNVLTF. CDR3 bases: TGCGCTAGCAGCTTGGAAAACTCTGGGTCCAACGTCCTGACTTTC.

In this sample, this clonotype turned up many times. The chain has TRBV19 and TRBJ2-5; TRBD1 might be the D (6 bases). This CDR3 has 12 amino acids. V was clipped by 4 bases and J by 4 bases, with 7 bases between them. The germline CDR1 and CDR2 sequences are LNHDA and SQIVND (reference sequence). CDR3: CASSTGVETQYF. Written as DNA, the CDR3 is TGTGCCAGTAGTACAGGGGTAGAGACCCAGTACTTC.

This clonotype was observed at least ten times. This chain links TRBV19 with TRBJ2-1; TRBD1 matches at 11 bases. The V gene end was trimmed by 4 bases and the J gene end by 5 bases; junction bases not matched to a gene: 4. The germline V gene has CDR1 LNHDA and CDR2 SQIVND (reference sequence). This CDR3 has 15 residues. Written as DNA, the CDR3 is TGTGCCAGTAGTACAGGGACAGGGGGGGACAATGAGCAGTTCTTC. Amino acid sequence: CASSTGTGGDNEQFF.

This clonotype has at least ten counts. Here the CDR3 DNA reads TGTGCCAGCAGTCTCAGGGTCTCTGGGGCCAACGTCCTGACTTTC. Its translation is CASSLRVSGANVLTF. The J gene is TRBJ2-6, the V gene TRBV28; a weak D match, TRBD1 (5 bases). The V gene lost 5 bases and the J gene lost 0 bases, with 8 bases spanning the gap. The germline gives CDR1 MDHEN, CDR2 SYDVKM. CDR3 length equals 15 residues.

This clonotype was observed at least ten times. V and J are TRBV7-3 and TRBJ1-1; D is ambiguous. The CDR3 has 14 residues. The germline CDR1 and CDR2 sequences are SGHTA and FQGTGA. Trimming shortened V by 5 bases and J by 2 bases, and 12 bases separated the two germline ends. The DNA for the CDR3 is TGTGCCAGCAGCATTGGCCCGGCCAACACTGAAGCTTTCTTT. This encodes CASSIGPANTEAFF.